This passage covers 11 T cell receptor beta chains from one sample sequenced in a study of cytomegalovirus exposure and HLA in healthy donors. Vbeta (60) and Jbeta (13) primers were used in the PCR. Method: immunoSEQ multiplex PCR; TCRdb's copy keeps in-frame clones and lacks some. Here the sample spans about 61,000 clones, roughly 90% being singletons. The sequencing input was PBMCs. Receptors were obtained from a man aged 25-40 years in good health and CMV-seropositive.

This clone was counted only a few times. This sequence joins TRBV4-2 and TRBJ2-3; 11 bases fit TRBD2. The CDR3 consists of 15 residues. CDR1 and CDR2 (germline): LGHNA, YNFKEQ. Unmatched junction bases numbered 2, after V lost 4 bases and J lost 2 bases. The CDR3 loop is CASSPLAGATDTQYF. For the CDR3, the DNA is TGTGCCAGCAGCCCACTAGCGGGAGCCACAGATACGCAGTATTTT.

This clone was counted only a few times. Written as DNA, the CDR3 is TGTGCCAGCAGTTACTTGAACAGGCTCAACACTGAAGCTTTCTTT. Translation: CASSYLNRLNTEAFF. The rearrangement uses TRBV6-5 and TRBJ1-1; D perhaps matches TRBD1 (5 bases). V was shortened by 1 base and J by 2 bases, with 11 bases between the two germline ends. The CDR3 length is 15 residues. Germline CDR1 and CDR2: MNHEY and SVGAGI.

The J gene is TRBJ2-3, the V gene TRBV28; 7 bases fit TRBD2. J gave up 2 bases and V 6 bases, and 5 bases lay outside the gene matches. The CDR3 length is 14 residues. CDR1 is MDHEN, CDR2 SYDVKM, per germline. CDR3: CASRLADTTDTQYF. The DNA for the CDR3 is TGTGCCAGCAGGCTAGCGGATACCACAGATACGCAGTATTTT.

The V and J genes are TRBV6-6 and TRBJ2-3; 9 bases are shared with TRBD1. The germline V gene encodes CDR1 MNHNY and CDR2 SVGAGI (reference sequence). The CDR3 extends over 15 amino acids. V lost 5 bases, J lost 4 bases, and 7 bases stayed unmatched. The CDR3 reads CASSPRQGVADTQYF. The CDR3 DNA follows: TGTGCCAGCAGTCCTAGACAGGGGGTCGCAGATACGCAGTATTTT.

The V and J genes are TRBV6-1 and TRBJ2-1; D may be TRBD2 (5 bases). The CDR3 runs to 14 residues. V gave up 7 bases and J gave up 0 bases, with 10 bases separating them. The V gene's germline CDR1 is MNHNS and CDR2 SASEGT. CDR3 in amino acids: CASTLVGSYNEQFF. For the CDR3, the DNA is TGTGCCAGCACACTAGTAGGCTCCTACAATGAGCAGTTCTTC.

This clone was recorded once. The gene calls are TRBV27 and TRBJ1-5; no clear D. The CDR3 contains 13 residues. V lost 5 bases and J 7 bases, leaving 12 bases between the germline ends. Germline V gene lookup returns CDR1 MNHEY and CDR2 SMNVEV (reference sequence). CDR3 residues: CASSIYKYQPQHF. The CDR3 DNA reads TGTGCCAGCAGTATCTATAAATACCAGCCCCAGCATTTT.

The V gene is TRBV19, the J gene TRBJ2-7; D gene ambiguous. The V and J ends lost 0 bases and 0 bases respectively, with 12 bases between them. Germline V CDR1 and CDR2: LNHDA, SQIVND (reference sequence). The CDR3 contains 16 residues. The CDR3 loop is CASSIDLETGSYEQYF. The CDR3 DNA follows: TGTGCCAGTAGTATAGATCTCGAGACGGGCTCCTACGAGCAGTACTTC.

The rearrangement joins TRBV6-5 to TRBJ2-1; maybe TRBD2 (5 bases). Germline V CDR1 and CDR2: MNHEY, SVGAGI. V dropped 2 bases and J dropped 5 bases, with 10 bases sitting between them. CDR3 length: 14 amino acids. The CDR3 DNA reads TGTGCCAGCAGTTACAGTCTAGCTGACAATGAGCAGTTCTTC. Amino acids: CASSYSLADNEQFF.

This clone was recorded only once. The chain links TRBV4-2 to TRBJ1-1, with D perhaps matching TRBD1 (5 bases). Germline V CDR1 and CDR2: LGHNA, YNFKEQ. V lost 0 bases, J lost 0 bases, and 11 bases lay in between. CDR3 length equals 16 residues. In DNA form, the CDR3 reads TGTGCCAGCAGCCAAGATCAGGGCCCTCTGAACACTGAAGCTTTCTTT. It encodes CASSQDQGPLNTEAFF.

This clone was counted between two and nine times. V usage is TRBV11-3 and J usage is TRBJ2-1, with D maybe TRBD2 (5 bases). Germline V gene sequence: CDR1 SGHNT, CDR2 YENEEA. Trimming pared 1 base from V and 1 base from J, leaving 11 bases between. CDR3 length: 16 amino acids. In DNA, the CDR3 is TGTGCCAGCAGCTTAGGCCGGAGAGGGTCCTACAATGAGCAGTTCTTC. This sequence encodes CASSLGRRGSYNEQFF. The full variable domain, with the rest looked up from reference TRBV11-3 and TRBJ2-1, is EAGVVQSPRYKIIEKKQPVAFWCNPISGHNTLYWYLQNLGQGPELLIRYENEEAVDDSQLPKDRFSAERLKGVDSTLKIQPAELGDSAVYLCASSLGRRGSYNEQFFGPGTRLTVL.

The rearrangement uses TRBV11-2 and TRBJ2-5, with D possibly being TRBD2 (7 bases). V lost 4 bases and J lost 4, with 13 bases in between. Germline V CDR1 and CDR2: SGHAT, FQNNGV. This CDR3 has 14 residues. CDR3 sequence (DNA): TGTGCCAGCAGCTCGGGGGGCTATAGAGAGACCCAGTACTTC. It encodes CASSSGGYRETQYF.